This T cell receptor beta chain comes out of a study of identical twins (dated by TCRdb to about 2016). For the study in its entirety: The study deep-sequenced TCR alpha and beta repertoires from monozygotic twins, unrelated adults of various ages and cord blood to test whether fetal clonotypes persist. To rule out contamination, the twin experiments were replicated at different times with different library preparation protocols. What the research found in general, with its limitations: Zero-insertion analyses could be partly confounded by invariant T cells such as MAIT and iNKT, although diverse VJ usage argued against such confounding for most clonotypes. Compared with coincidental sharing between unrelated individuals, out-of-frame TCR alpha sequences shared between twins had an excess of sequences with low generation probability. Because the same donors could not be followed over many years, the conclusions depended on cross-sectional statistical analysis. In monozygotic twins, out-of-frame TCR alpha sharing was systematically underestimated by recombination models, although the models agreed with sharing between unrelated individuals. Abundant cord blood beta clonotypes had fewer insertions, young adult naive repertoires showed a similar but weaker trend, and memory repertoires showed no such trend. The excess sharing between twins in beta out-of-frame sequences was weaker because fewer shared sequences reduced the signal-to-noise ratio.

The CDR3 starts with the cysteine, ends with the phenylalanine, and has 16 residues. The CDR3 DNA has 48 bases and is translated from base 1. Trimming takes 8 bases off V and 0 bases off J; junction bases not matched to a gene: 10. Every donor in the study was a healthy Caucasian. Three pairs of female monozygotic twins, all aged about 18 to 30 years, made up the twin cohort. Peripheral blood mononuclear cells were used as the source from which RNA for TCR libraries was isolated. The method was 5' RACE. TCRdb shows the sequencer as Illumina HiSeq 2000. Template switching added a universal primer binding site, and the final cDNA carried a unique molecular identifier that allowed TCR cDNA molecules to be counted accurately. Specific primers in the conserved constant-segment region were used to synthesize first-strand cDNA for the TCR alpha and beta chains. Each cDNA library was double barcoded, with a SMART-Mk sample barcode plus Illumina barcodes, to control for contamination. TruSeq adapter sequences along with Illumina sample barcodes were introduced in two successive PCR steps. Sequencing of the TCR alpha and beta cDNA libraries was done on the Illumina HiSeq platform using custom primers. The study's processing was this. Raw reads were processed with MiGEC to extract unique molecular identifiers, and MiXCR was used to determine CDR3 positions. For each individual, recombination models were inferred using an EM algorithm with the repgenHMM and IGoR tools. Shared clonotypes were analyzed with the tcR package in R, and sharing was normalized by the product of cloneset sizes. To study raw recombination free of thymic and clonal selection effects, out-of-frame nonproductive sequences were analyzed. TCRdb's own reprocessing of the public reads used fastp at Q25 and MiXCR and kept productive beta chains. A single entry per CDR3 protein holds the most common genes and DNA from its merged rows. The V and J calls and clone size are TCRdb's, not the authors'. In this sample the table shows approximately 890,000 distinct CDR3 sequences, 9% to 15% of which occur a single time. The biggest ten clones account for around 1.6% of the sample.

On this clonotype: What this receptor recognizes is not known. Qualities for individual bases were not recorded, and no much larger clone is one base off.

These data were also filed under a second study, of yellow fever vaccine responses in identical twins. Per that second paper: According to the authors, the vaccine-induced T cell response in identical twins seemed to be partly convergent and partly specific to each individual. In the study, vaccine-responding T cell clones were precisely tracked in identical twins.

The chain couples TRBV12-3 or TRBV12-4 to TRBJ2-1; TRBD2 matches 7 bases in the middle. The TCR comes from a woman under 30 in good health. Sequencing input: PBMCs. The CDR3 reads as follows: CASGGVRGTSYNEQFF. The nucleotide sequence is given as TGTGCCAGCGGGGGGGTAAGGGGAACCTCCTACAATGAGCAGTTCTTC.